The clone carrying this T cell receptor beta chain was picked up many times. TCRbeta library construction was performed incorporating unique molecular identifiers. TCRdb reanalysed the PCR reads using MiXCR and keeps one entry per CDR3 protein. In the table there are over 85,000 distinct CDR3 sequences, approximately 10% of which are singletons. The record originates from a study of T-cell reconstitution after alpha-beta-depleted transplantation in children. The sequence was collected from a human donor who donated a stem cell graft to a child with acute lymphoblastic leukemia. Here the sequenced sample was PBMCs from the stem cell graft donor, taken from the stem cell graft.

CDR3 sequence reads: CASSLYPARATTDTQYF. The CDR3 DNA is TGTGCCAGCAGTTTATACCCCGCCAGGGCCACGACAGATACGCAGTATTTT. The chain carries TRBV27 and TRBJ2-3, with D tentatively TRBD1 (5 bases). The germline V and J ends were trimmed by 1 base and 3 bases, with 17 bases remaining between them. Germline lookup yields CDR1 MNHEY and CDR2 SMNVEV (reference sequence). The CDR3 is made up of 17 amino acids.